A selection of T cell receptor beta chains follows, all from one sample in a study of blood T cell repertoires in COVID-19. Produced via immunoSEQ multiplex PCR; TCRdb's table is partial and in-frame only. Seen here are fewer than 250,000 clones, approximately 73% observed once, and the top ten hold 17%. Sequencing input: PBMCs or T cells enriched from blood (not recorded which). Source of these receptors: a woman in her forties or fifties with acute COVID-19. Each CDR3 is given with its conserved first and last residue. Each record gives: clone size, J gene, D gene, V gene, CDR3 DNA, CDR3 protein. The D gene is left open where the match is weak. Size values are once, few and many counts, or a class for expanded clones, and some rows have none.

size: once; J: TRBJ2-2; D: -; V: TRBV29-1; DNA: TGCAGCGCCTACAGGGAATCGGCCGGGGAGCTGTTTTTT; CDR3: CSAYRESAGELFF
size: -; J: TRBJ2-3; D: TRBD2; V: TRBV4-1; DNA: TGCGCCAGCAGCCCCCCCGGGGGGGATACGCAGTATTTT; CDR3: CASSPPGGDTQYF
size: -; J: TRBJ1-5; D: TRBD1; V: TRBV19; DNA: TGTGCCAGTAGGCTAGACAGGGGACCCTATCAGCCCCAGCATTTT; CDR3: CASRLDRGPYQPQHF
size: few; J: TRBJ2-1; D: TRBD1; V: TRBV11-2; DNA: TGTGCCAGCAGCTTACGGGACAGTTACAATGAGCAGTTCTTC; CDR3: CASSLRDSYNEQFF
size: -; J: TRBJ1-1; D: TRBD1; V: TRBV5-5; DNA: TGTGCCAGCAGATTCCGGACAGGGCTTGTTACTGAAGCTTTCTTT; CDR3: CASRFRTGLVTEAFF
size: -; J: TRBJ2-1; D: -; V: TRBV5-1; DNA: TGCGCCAGCAGCCCGGGGAGGGGGGGCAATGAGCAGTTCTTC; CDR3: CASSPGRGGNEQFF
size: -; J: TRBJ1-2; D: TRBD1; V: TRBV29-1; DNA: TGCAGCGTTCAGGGGGCGGATGGCTACACCTTC; CDR3: CSVQGADGYTF
size: few; J: TRBJ2-1; D: TRBD2; V: TRBV29-1; DNA: TGCAGCGTTGATTGGGGGGGCTCCTACAATGAGCAGTTCTTC; CDR3: CSVDWGGSYNEQFF
size: few; J: TRBJ2-2; D: -; V: TRBV19; DNA: TGTGCCAGTAGTATTGGCCCTAGACACACCGGGGAGCTGTTTTTT; CDR3: CASSIGPRHTGELFF
size: -; J: TRBJ1-1; D: TRBD1; V: TRBV19; DNA: TGTGCCAGTAGTACTGGGACAGGGGCATCTGAAGCTTTCTTT; CDR3: CASSTGTGASEAFF
size: -; J: TRBJ2-5; D: -; V: TRBV14; DNA: TGTGCCAGCAGCCAAGGGGGAAGGGGTAGAGCGCTGGCCGGCCGAGAGACCCAGTACTTC; CDR3: CASSQGGRGRALAGRETQYF
size: -; J: TRBJ2-3; D: -; V: TRBV12-1; DNA: TGTGCCAGCAGCGATGGACTAACCCTCCGTGCAGATACGCAGTATTTT; CDR3: CASSDGLTLRADTQYF
size: once; J: TRBJ2-1; D: TRBD2; V: TRBV13; DNA: TGTGCCAGCCAAGGGGCGGGGGGGTTCTACAATGAGCAGTTCTTC; CDR3: CASQGAGGFYNEQFF
size: -; J: TRBJ1-2; D: -; V: TRBV7-9; DNA: TGTGCCAGCAGCTTAAGCACAGGGAGTACCGGCTACACCTTC; CDR3: CASSLSTGSTGYTF
size: once; J: TRBJ2-2; D: -; V: TRBV7-3; DNA: TGTGCCAGCAGCTTAGTCTCTTCAGGGCTGGGGTTGGACACCGGGGAGCTGTTTTTT; CDR3: CASSLVSSGLGLDTGELFF